Listed below are T cell receptor beta chains from one sample, sequenced in a study of CXCR4 blockade with PD-1 therapy in pancreatic cancer. The data were produced by immunoSEQ multiplex PCR, yet TCRdb's version contains in-frame clones alone and is incomplete. In the table there are about 5,900 clones, under 40% of which are singletons. The sequencing sample was made of tumor tissue. The receptors were gathered from a human donor with pancreatic ductal adenocarcinoma. The CDR3 runs from the conserved cysteine through the conserved F or W. Clone size is shown for a subset of rows, as once, few, many or a class of expanded clone.

V	J	size	CDR3
TRBV18	TRBJ1-1	NA	CASSPGYRDLTEAFF
TRBV11-3	TRBJ2-4	many	CASSLPLTSGKNIQYF
TRBV19	TRBJ2-2	NA	CASSKETGGRNTGELFF
TRBV25-1	TRBJ2-7	NA	CASSDLRDRGHEQYF
TRBV7-4	TRBJ2-4	few	CASSQPGLRNIQYF
TRBV29-1	TRBJ2-5	NA	CSVSVLGAETQYF
TRBV18	TRBJ1-2	NA	CASSPPGGWDYGYTF
TRBV11-3	TRBJ1-3	many	CASSLGQREDTIYF
TRBV9	TRBJ2-5	many	CASVRPSGKETQYF
TRBV19	TRBJ2-1	NA	CASKEVVSYNEQFF
TRBV9	TRBJ2-3	NA	CASSVATSKADTQYF
TRBV11-3	TRBJ1-1	NA	CASSSQGWDTEAFF
TRBV29-1	TRBJ2-3	NA	CNWAGAADTQYF
TRBV19	TRBJ2-7	few	CASSLSTSGGVYEQYF
TRBV19	TRBJ1-5	few	CASSGQGSYSNQPQHF
TRBV5-1	TRBJ2-5	NA	CASSEGQGAETQYF
TRBV11-3	TRBJ2-5	many	CASSLRTSGLWEETQYF
TRBV28	TRBJ1-4	NA	CASSSGVREKLFF
TRBV18	TRBJ1-2	NA	CASSPPTGGYTF
TRBV6-1	TRBJ1-2	NA	CASSEGVLRGYTF
TRBV7-4	TRBJ2-1	few	CASSLGLAGNNEQFF
TRBV11-3	TRBJ1-1	NA	CASSARDISGLVNTEAFF
TRBV29-1	TRBJ1-1	NA	CSVFPGGGMNTEAFF
TRBV29-1	TRBJ2-3	NA	CSARDITDTQYF
TRBV29-1	TRBJ2-5	NA	CSASWGQETQYF
TRBV19	TRBJ1-5	NA	CASRSTGEGQPQHF
TRBV15	TRBJ2-2	NA	CATSIGQGALTGELFF
TRBV6-8	TRBJ2-3	medium-sized	CASRRTSGPTDTQYF
TRBV19	TRBJ2-7	NA	CASSIGQGHEQYF
TRBV6-1	TRBJ2-2	many	CASSEVGTGELFF
TRBV9	TRBJ1-1	few	CASRTVGEGTEAFF
TRBV6-8	TRBJ2-1	many	CASSYSGSLDEQFF
TRBV19	TRBJ1-1	NA	CASSPRTVNLNTEAFF
TRBV18	TRBJ2-5	NA	CASSDAGGGETQYF
TRBV18	TRBJ1-2	NA	CASSPTTGFYGYTF
TRBV25-1	TRBJ1-1	NA	CASRLLRNTEAFF
TRBV15	TRBJ2-1	NA	CATSPYGSGRGNEQFF
TRBV6-8	TRBJ2-7	few	CATGAYSYEQYF
TRBV15	TRBJ2-7	few	CATSRDHAGVYEQYF
TRBV14	TRBJ1-1	NA	CASSPPGQVPKSAEAFF
TRBV19	TRBJ1-1	NA	CASSMVGGSTEAFF
TRBV6-8	TRBJ1-1	NA	CASSSPTGAGTEAFF
TRBV6-8	TRBJ2-7	NA	CASSLTRQVSEQYF
TRBV6-8	TRBJ2-2	few	CASSYVGQNTGELFF
TRBV5-1	TRBJ2-3	few	CASSWGTSGGDTQYF
TRBV19	TRBJ2-5	NA	CASSPNRGRETQYF
TRBV19	TRBJ2-3	NA	CASMRADTQYF
TRBV28	TRBJ1-1	NA	CASSLPRQGVVNTEAFF
TRBV18	TRBJ2-2	NA	CASSPQREEELFF
TRBV15	TRBJ1-4	few	CATSRDNLQAGKLFF